One sample yielded the 6 T cell receptor beta chains listed below, sequenced in a study of blood T cell repertoires in COVID-19. Profiling relied on immunoSEQ multiplex PCR, and the TCRdb table lists in-frame clones only, not all of them. Counted here are 100,000 to 120,000 clones, about four fifths occurring once; the ten biggest clones make up roughly 8.1%. The sample consisted of peripheral blood. These receptors were taken from a woman between 35 and 50 years old with acute or convalescent COVID-19.

The chain employs TRBV5-6 and TRBJ1-6; 8 nucleotides line up with TRBD1. CDR3 length: 15 residues. V was pared by 3 bases and J by 7 bases, with 6 bases of the junction left unmatched. From germline, CDR1 is SGHDT and CDR2 YYEEEE. This CDR3 is CASSSRTGSNSPLHF. The DNA of the CDR3 is TGTGCCAGCAGCTCGCGGACAGGGAGCAATTCACCCCTCCACTTT.

The CDR3 spells CASSPTGRTGELFF. The CDR3 DNA sequence: TGTGCCAGCAGCCCGACGGGTCGCACCGGGGAGCTGTTTTTT. The rearrangement uses TRBV7-2 and TRBJ2-2, with unresolved D. Looked up from germline, CDR1 is SGHTA and CDR2 is FQGNSA. The CDR3 totals 14 residues. V was cut by 5 bases and J by 4 bases, with 11 bases left in between.

The chain carries TRBV27 and TRBJ2-7, with 9 positions matching TRBD1. Germline values: CDR1 MNHEY, CDR2 SMNVEV (reference sequence). This CDR3 has 17 residues. Trimming at V came to 6 bases and at J to 1 base, leaving 13 bases not matched to a gene. The CDR3 coding sequence is TGTGCCAGCAGAGACCTACCGGGACAGGGATCTTCCTACGAGCAGTACTTC. Encoded protein: CASRDLPGQGSSYEQYF.

The genes are TRBV13 and TRBJ1-2, with TRBD1 identical over 10 bases. V lost 0 bases to trimming and J lost 2 bases; unmatched junction nucleotides: 9. The germline V gene encodes CDR1 PRHDT and CDR2 FYEKMQ (reference sequence). The CDR3 extends over 18 amino acids. The CDR3 coding sequence is TGTGCCAGCAGCTTAGGCCGGGGACAGGGGTTTGGGAACTATGGCTACACCTTC. It encodes CASSLGRGQGFGNYGYTF.

CDR3 DNA sequence: TGCAGCGTGCGGACAGGGGGGTCGGTTAATGAGCAGTTCTTC. As protein: CSVRTGGSVNEQFF. The genes are TRBV29-1 and TRBJ2-1, with 10 bases aligning to TRBD1. V gave up 6 bases and J gave up 7 bases; unmatched junction bases: 9. Looked up from germline, CDR1 is SQVTM and CDR2 is ANQGSEA. This CDR3 has 14 residues.

The chain couples TRBV18 to TRBJ2-7, with D maybe TRBD2 (5 bases). V dropped 2 bases and J dropped 2 bases, with 16 bases sitting between them. This CDR3 region has 16 residues. In germline, CDR1 is KGHSH, CDR2 LQKENI. The CDR3 sequence is CASSPGKGRGTYEQYF. CDR3 nucleotides: TGTGCCAGCTCACCAGGGAAAGGGAGAGGAACCTACGAGCAGTACTTC.